Following are 29 T cell receptor beta chains from one sample sequenced in a study of T cell repertoires in cytomegalovirus infection. TCRdb re-analysed the reads in MiXCR, keeping a single row per CDR3 protein. The table shows around 750,000 distinct CDR3 sequences, with approximately 32% occurring only once. Their antigen targets remain unknown. The starting material was cultured CD8+ T cells from PBMCs, obtained from culture after CMV antigen stimulation. These TCRs come from a human donor in good health (CMV status not recorded). Some clones in this sample may be carry-over from other donors' samples.

This clonotype occurred a few times. V usage is TRBV19 and J usage is TRBJ1-5; no clear D gene. V gave up 1 base and J gave up 6 bases, with 7 bases separating them. CDR3 length: 13 amino acids. Germline values: CDR1 LNHDA, CDR2 SQIVND (reference sequence). DNA of the CDR3: TGTGCCAGTAGTATAGCTGGCAGTCAGCCCCAGCATTTT. Amino acid sequence: CASSIAGSQPQHF.

This clonotype was picked up one time. The chain has TRBV11-2 and TRBJ2-7; perhaps TRBD1 as D (5 bases). Deletions cut 5 bases from V and 7 bases from J, with 15 bases between. In germline, CDR1 is SGHAT, CDR2 FQNNGV. CDR3 length: 13 amino acids. The CDR3 sequence: CASSAADSREQYV. The CDR3 nucleotides are TGTGCCAGCAGCGCCGCCGACAGTCGAGAGCAGTACGTC.

This clonotype was observed many times. The chain carries TRBV2 and TRBJ1-2; perhaps TRBD1 as D (6 bases). The CDR3 spans 14 residues. Trimming left V 0 bases short and J 8 bases short, with 13 bases between. Germline assignment: CDR1 SNHLY and CDR2 FYNNEI. As DNA, the CDR3 is TGTGCCAGCAGTGAAGCGACGAACAGGGAAGGCTACACCTTC. Residues: CASSEATNREGYTF.

Of note for this clonotype: The junction and the germline gene differ at one end; a read error may be behind it. V and J are TRBV5-6 and TRBJ1-5; possible D gene TRBD1, 5 bases. The CDR3 has 15 residues. Per germline, CDR1 SGHDT and CDR2 YYEEEE. In nucleotides, the CDR3 is TGTGCCAGCAGCTTGGGGGGCGGGGGGTCGCGGCTCCAGCGTTTT. Translated, it gives CASSLGGGGSRLQRF.

There are many counts of this clonotype. The chain recombines TRBV13 with TRBJ1-1; no clear D. This CDR3 region has 15 residues. Germline V gene lookup returns CDR1 PRHDT and CDR2 FYEKMQ (reference sequence). The V and J ends lost 3 bases and 3 bases respectively, with 14 bases between them. Here the CDR3 reads CASSFSDGLDTEAFF. DNA of the CDR3: TGTGCCAGCAGCTTCTCTGATGGACTGGACACTGAAGCTTTCTTT.

This chain uses TRBV7-8 with TRBJ2-2, with D tentatively TRBD1 (5 bases). This CDR3 has 14 amino acids. From germline, CDR1 is SGHVS and CDR2 FQNEAQ. The V gene lost 6 bases and the J gene lost 1 base, with 9 bases spanning the gap. Here the CDR3 reads CASRPTGNTGELFF. DNA of the CDR3: TGTGCCAGCAGACCAACAGGGAACACCGGGGAGCTGTTTTTT.

The chain has TRBV11-3 and TRBJ2-1; tentative D call: TRBD1 (5 bases). The CDR3 is made up of 15 amino acids. V was shortened by 5 bases and J by 1 base, with 12 bases between the two germline ends. CDR1 SGHNT and CDR2 YENEEA come from the germline V gene. CDR3 sequence: CASSPGPASYNEQFF. As DNA, the CDR3 is TGTGCCAGCAGCCCAGGGCCCGCGTCCTACAATGAGCAGTTCTTC.

This clonotype was seen only a few times. This rearrangement joins TRBV6-2 or TRBV6-3 to TRBJ2-6; D perhaps matches TRBD2 (5 bases). Germline V gives CDR1 MNHEY, CDR2 SVGEGT. This CDR3 spans 15 amino acids. V was clipped by 7 bases and J by 0 bases, with 10 bases between them. CDR3 residues: CASIGLSSGANVLTF. CDR3 in DNA: TGTGCCAGCATCGGACTGTCCTCTGGGGCCAACGTCCTGACTTTC.

This clonotype was counted between two and nine times. The chain has TRBV6-5 and TRBJ2-2; D possibly uses TRBD1 or TRBD2 (5 bases each). The germline CDR1 and CDR2 sequences are MNHEY and SVGAGI. The CDR3 contains 15 residues. V dropped 5 bases and J dropped 3 bases, with 13 bases sitting between them. The CDR3 coding sequence is TGTGCCAGCAGTCCCCCTGGGACCCACACCGGGGAGCTGTTTTTT. Translated: CASSPPGTHTGELFF.

The chain couples TRBV9 to TRBJ2-3; a possible D gene is TRBD1 (5 bases). This CDR3 region has 15 residues. V was clipped by 3 bases and J by 6 bases, with 17 bases between them. Germline loops: CDR1 SGDLS, CDR2 YYNGEE. CDR3 in DNA: TGTGCCAGCAGCGAGCAACAGGCCGCGAGGGATACGCAGTATTTT. The encoded protein is CASSEQQAARDTQYF.

The chain couples TRBV9 to TRBJ2-1; D is possibly TRBD2 (5 bases). CDR1 SGDLS and CDR2 YYNGEE come from the germline V gene. The V end was cut by 2 bases, the J end by 3 bases, with 12 bases between. This CDR3 is 15 amino acids long. CDR3 protein: CASSVWPGGYNEQFF. Written as DNA, the CDR3 is TGTGCCAGCAGCGTGTGGCCAGGAGGCTACAATGAGCAGTTCTTC.

This clonotype was detected only a few times. The chain recombines TRBV2 with TRBJ2-5; 8 bases map to TRBD1. The CDR3 has 17 residues. Germline assignment: CDR1 SNHLY and CDR2 FYNNEI. Losses at the gene ends were 3 bases for V and 5 bases for J; bases not matched to a gene: 14. The CDR3 DNA reads as TGTGCCAGCAGTGATCCTAAACGGGCAGGGGGCGTGGAGACCCAGTACTTC. Translating it yields CASSDPKRAGGVETQYF.

This clonotype came up many times. This chain links TRBV12-3 or TRBV12-4 with TRBJ1-5; D may be TRBD1 (5 bases). This CDR3 has 14 residues. Trimming took 5 bases from V and 4 from J, leaving 12 bases between them. Here the CDR3 DNA reads TGTGCCAGCAGTCCAACCGAGGGGAATCAGCCCCAGCATTTT. It is translated as CASSPTEGNQPQHF.

The sample holds a few counts of this clonotype. The chain is built from TRBV20-1 and TRBJ1-4; 11 bases are shared with TRBD1. V lost 1 base to trimming and J lost 5 bases; unmatched junction nucleotides: 6. The CDR3 has 16 residues. CDR1 and CDR2 from the germline V gene are DFQATT and SNEGSKA (reference sequence). DNA for the CDR3: TGCAGTGCTAGAGGTGGGACAGGGGGATGGAATGAAAAACTGTTTTTT. It specifies CSARGGTGGWNEKLFF.

The chain links TRBV7-8 to TRBJ2-6; the D gene is possibly TRBD2 (6 bases). Germline V CDR1 and CDR2: SGHVS, FQNEAQ. Trimming stripped 9 bases from V and 2 bases from J, with 14 bases between. This CDR3 has 15 residues. Written as DNA, the CDR3 is TGTGCCAGTATTGCTGGCGGGGCTGGGGCCAACGTCCTGACTTTC. Residues: CASIAGGAGANVLTF.

The V gene is TRBV5-1, the J gene TRBJ2-1; 8 bases agree with TRBD2. The CDR3 has 17 amino acids. The germline gives CDR1 SGHRS, CDR2 YFSETQ. Germline trimming cut 4 bases from V and 3 bases from J; bases unmatched to any gene: 12. The CDR3 region has the DNA TGCGCCAGCAGCCTCCGGGGTAGCGGGGACATCTACAATGAGCAGTTCTTC. It translates to CASSLRGSGDIYNEQFF.

The chain recombines TRBV3-1 with TRBJ2-3; D possibly corresponds to TRBD2 (6 bases). The V gene lost 3 bases and the J gene lost 2 bases, with 15 bases spanning the gap. The CDR3 contains 16 residues. Looked up from germline, CDR1 is LGHDT and CDR2 is YNNKEL (reference sequence). The CDR3 DNA reads as TGTGCCAGCAGCCACCCGGGAGCACATTACACAGATACGCAGTATTTT. As protein: CASSHPGAHYTDTQYF.

The sample holds a few counts of this clonotype. The chain has TRBV5-1 and TRBJ1-2; D gene unclear. V shed 4 bases and J shed 8 bases, with 15 bases lying between them. The CDR3 is 13 amino acids. Germline loops: CDR1 SGHRS, CDR2 YFSETQ. DNA of the CDR3: TGCGCCAGCAGCCCCCTGACGGGGAAAGGCTACACCTTC. It codes for CASSPLTGKGYTF.

The chain couples TRBV7-9 to TRBJ1-2; weak D call: TRBD1 (5 bases). CDR1 and CDR2 (germline): SEHNR, FQNEAQ (reference sequence). Deletions cut 1 base from V and 12 bases from J, with 21 bases between. The CDR3 consists of 15 residues. The CDR3 DNA follows: TGTGCCAGCAGCTTAGTGGGGCCTCGGGGAGTTATCCACACCTTC. Its translation is CASSLVGPRGVIHTF.

The DNA of the CDR3 is TGTGCCAGCAGTTACGGGGACACGAGCTCCTACGAGCAGTACTTC. Amino acids: CASSYGDTSSYEQYF. The chain carries TRBV6-5 and TRBJ2-7, with a weak D call TRBD1 (6 bases). V dropped 2 bases and J dropped 0 bases, with 11 bases sitting between them. Germline CDR1 and CDR2: MNHEY and SVGAGI. CDR3 size: 15 residues.

This clonotype was detected many times. CDR3 amino acids: CSARTHSGYGYTF. In nucleotides, the CDR3 is TGCAGTGCTAGGACACATAGTGGCTATGGCTACACCTTC. The V gene is TRBV20-1, the J gene TRBJ1-2; D unresolved. With 3 bases removed from V and 4 bases from J, the gap between germline ends came to 12 bases. This CDR3 spans 13 amino acids. The germline V gene encodes CDR1 DFQATT and CDR2 SNEGSKA (reference sequence).

This clonotype came up a few times. The rearrangement uses TRBV5-4 and TRBJ2-5, with D perhaps matching TRBD2 (5 bases). The CDR3 spans 13 residues. Germline lookup yields CDR1 SGHNT and CDR2 YYREEE (reference sequence). Trimming took 4 bases from V and 4 from J, leaving 11 bases between them. Written as DNA, the CDR3 is TGTGCCAGCAGCAACGACGAGGGAGAGACCCAGTACTTC. It is translated as CASSNDEGETQYF.

This chain uses TRBV11-2 with TRBJ2-5; the match to TRBD2 covers 7 bases. Trimming at V came to 5 bases and at J to 1 base, leaving 7 bases not matched to a gene. The CDR3 runs 15 residues. Germline-derived CDR1 and CDR2 are SGHAT and FQNNGV. The CDR3 bases are TGTGCCAGCAGCCGGGGAGGGAGTCCCCAAGAGACCCAGTACTTC. Its protein product is CASSRGGSPQETQYF. Based on the CDR3 plus reference TRBV11-2 and TRBJ2-5, the full variable domain is EAGVAQSPRYKIIEKRQSVAFWCNPISGHATLYWYQQILGQGPKLLIQFQNNGVVDDSQLPKDRFSAERLKGVDSTLKIQPAKLEDSAVYLCASSRGGSPQETQYFGPGTRLLVL.

V and J are TRBV3-1 and TRBJ1-2; D is unresolved. Germline CDR1 is LGHDT and CDR2 is YNNKEL (reference sequence). The CDR3 is 15 amino acids. Trimming removed 6 bases at V and 2 bases at J, with 16 bases between. Written as DNA, the CDR3 is TGTGCCAGCAGTCGATTGGCCCAATCAAACTATGGCTACACCTTC. Protein: CASSRLAQSNYGYTF.

Only a few counts were recorded for this clonotype. The chain combines TRBV19 with TRBJ1-1, with D hard to call. This CDR3 has 14 amino acids. The germline CDR1 and CDR2 sequences are LNHDA and SQIVND (reference sequence). Trimming stripped 3 bases from V and 1 base from J, with 9 bases between. CDR3 loop: CASSIPKWNTEAFF. As DNA, the CDR3 is TGTGCCAGTAGTATCCCGAAATGGAACACTGAAGCTTTCTTT.

CDR3 residues: CASSLTGSGGGYEQYF. DNA for the CDR3: TGCGCCAGCAGCTTGACAGGTAGCGGGGGGGGATACGAGCAGTACTTC. This chain links TRBV5-1 with TRBJ2-7, with TRBD2 identical over 11 bases. Germline V gene lookup returns CDR1 SGHRS and CDR2 YFSETQ. The CDR3 is 16 residues long. Trimming removed 1 base from V and 4 bases from J; junction bases left unmatched: 7.

This clonotype was recorded a few times. The V and J genes are TRBV4-3 and TRBJ1-2; 7 bases align to TRBD1. The V gene's germline CDR1 is LGHNA and CDR2 YSLEER. This CDR3 is 15 amino acids long. Trimming cost V 5 bases and J 1 base; bases outside gene matches: 7. CDR3 bases: TGCGCCAGCAGCTCTGAACAGGGGATTAACTATGGCTACACCTTC. Protein product: CASSSEQGINYGYTF.

The chain couples TRBV12-3 or TRBV12-4 to TRBJ1-2; 7 nucleotides agree with TRBD1. CDR3 size: 17 residues. J gave up 6 bases and V 5 bases, and 18 bases lay outside the gene matches. Written as DNA, the CDR3 is TGTGCCAGCAGTCCGACTAGGGGGCTTCTAGGAGGCGATGGCTACACCTTC. Amino acid sequence: CASSPTRGLLGGDGYTF.

The chain has TRBV12-3 or TRBV12-4 and TRBJ2-2; D possibly corresponds to TRBD2 (7 bases). This CDR3 has 16 amino acids. The V and J ends lost 6 bases and 0 bases respectively, with 14 bases between them. Written as DNA, the CDR3 is TGTGCCAGCAGCTCTAGGGGGGGGGCGAACACCGGGGAGCTGTTTTTT. Amino acid sequence: CASSSRGGANTGELFF.